This TCR beta chain was sequenced during a study of T-cell memory formation after mild COVID-19. Notes on the study in general: Cross-reactive memory seemingly joined, as some responding clones were found in pre-infection memory. Contracting clones, day 15 to 85, had balanced CD4/CD8, and later expanders favored CD4+. Those CD4+ clones that contracted were mainly in CM and EM (CD8+ ones in EMRA).

This CDR3 comprises 13 residues. The germline V and J ends were trimmed by 2 bases and 10 bases, with 11 bases remaining between them. Germline loops: CDR1 MNHNS, CDR2 SASEGT. This clonotype was observed a few times. Its matching antigen is unknown. TCRdb itself ran the 5' RACE reads through MiXCR, one entry per CDR3 protein. The data contain about half a million distinct CDR3 sequences, roughly 20% of them singletons. This chain links TRBV6-1 with TRBJ1-4; weak D call: TRBD1 (6 bases). Specimen: PBMCs or a T cell subset sorted from them (not recorded which). This TCR came from an adult woman who had mild COVID-19 (a few samples of this study predate the infection). Cell type and time point are not known. CDR3: CASSETGRVKLFF. The CDR3 DNA is TGTGCCAGCAGTGAAACAGGGAGGGTAAAACTGTTTTTT.